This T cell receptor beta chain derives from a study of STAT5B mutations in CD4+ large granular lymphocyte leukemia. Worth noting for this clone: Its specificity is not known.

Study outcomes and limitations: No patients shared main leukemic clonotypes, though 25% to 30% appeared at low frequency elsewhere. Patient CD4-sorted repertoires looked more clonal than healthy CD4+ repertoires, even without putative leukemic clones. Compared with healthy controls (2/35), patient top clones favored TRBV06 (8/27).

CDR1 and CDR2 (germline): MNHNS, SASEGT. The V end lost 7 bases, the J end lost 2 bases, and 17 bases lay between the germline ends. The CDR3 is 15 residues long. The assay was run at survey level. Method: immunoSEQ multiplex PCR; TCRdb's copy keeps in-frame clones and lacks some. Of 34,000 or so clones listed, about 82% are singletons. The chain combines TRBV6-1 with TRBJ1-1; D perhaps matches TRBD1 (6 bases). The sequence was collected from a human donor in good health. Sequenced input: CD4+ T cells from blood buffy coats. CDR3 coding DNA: TGTGCCAGCACCCTTGAGGGGGAGATTAACACTGAAGCTTTCTTT. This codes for CASTLEGEINTEAFF.